This entry concerns a single TCR beta chain. What it binds is unknown. CDR3 length: 17 amino acids. Per germline, CDR1 SGHTA and CDR2 FQGNSA. V was pared by 4 bases and J by 7 bases, with 22 bases between. This sample was included in a study of T cell repertoires in cytomegalovirus infection. Study at large: CMV infection and matching HLA type were both indicated by public TCR beta signatures.

General observations from the study: Dominating the ex vivo response were TCR beta clonotypes that were CMV-specific and HLA-C-restricted. CMV carriers with the relevant HLA were identified by cumulative public TCR beta family frequency.

In TCRdb, the reads were re-called with MiXCR into one record per CDR3 protein. The data contain over 150,000 distinct CDR3 sequences, approximately 18% of them singletons. The receptor was isolated from a human donor in good health (CMV status not recorded). Some clones in this sample may be carry-over from other donors' samples. Sequenced input: CD8+ T cells from PBMCs. The genes are TRBV7-2 and TRBJ2-2, with D perhaps TRBD2 (6 bases). The CDR3 is CASSSSDWGVISGELFF. The CDR3 region has the DNA TGTGCCAGCAGCTCCTCCGATTGGGGGGTTATAAGCGGGGAGCTGTTTTTT. The whole variable domain, remainder taken from reference TRBV7-2 and TRBJ2-2, is GAGVSQSPSNKVTEKGKDVELRCDPISGHTALYWYRQSLGQGLEFLIYFQGNSAPDKSGLPSDRFSAERTGGSVSTLTIQRTQQEDSAVYLCASSSSDWGVISGELFFGEGSRLTVL.